Sequencing of this TCR beta chain was carried out in a study of blood T cells in healthy people across ages. Then a second PCR, running roughly 7 to 11 cycles, was carried out with a sample-barcoded 5' primer and a J-beta primer mix. TCRdb redid the calling of the 5' RACE reads with MiXCR, one entry per CDR3 protein. Found here are about 1,500,000 distinct CDR3 sequences, approximately 40% of them singletons; the top ten hold 6.5% to 10%. This clonotype has just one count. V shed 0 bases and J shed 4 bases, with 20 bases lying between them. CDR1 MNHEY and CDR2 SVGAGI come from the germline V gene. The CDR3 covers 18 residues.

This receptor was identified in a woman between 18 and 30 years old in good health. The sequencing sample was made of blood. V is TRBV6-5 and J is TRBJ2-3; D ambiguous. The CDR3 nucleotides are TGTGCCAGCAGTTACTCGATGCTAGGCGACCCTAGGCCAGATACGCAGTATTTT. As protein: CASSYSMLGDPRPDTQYF.